This T cell receptor (beta chain) was identified in a study of post-analysis software for immune sequencing data. In the study overall: Included courses were relapsing-remitting and secondary progressive multiple sclerosis; progressive-relapsing multiple sclerosis was also included.

Study-level points and caveats: The authors found that F measure strongly co-clustered same-batch samples. The normalized Chao1 diversity of multiple sclerosis patients was significantly lower than that of controls.

In the case of this clonotype: Antigen specificity is unknown.

Unique molecular identifiers were built into the TCR beta cDNA libraries. Researchers reported 520,000 or so cDNA molecules coming from about 1 to 10 million T cells. TCRdb re-analysed the PCR reads in MiXCR, keeping a single row per CDR3 protein. Of hundreds of thousands of distinct CDR3 sequences listed, more than 50% are singletons. The receptor was derived from a girl aged 2-10 years with multiple sclerosis. Sequences were obtained from blood.

The CDR3: CASSQRTGGGSSPLHF. The CDR3 bases are TGTGCCAGCAGCCAAAGAACAGGGGGCGGGAGTTCACCCCTCCACTTT. The genes are TRBV5-6 and TRBJ1-6; 9 bases are a match to TRBD1. The V segment lost 4 bases and the J segment 9 bases; nucleotides outside the gene matches: 11. The CDR3 spans 16 residues. The germline V gene encodes CDR1 SGHDT and CDR2 YYEEEE.